The T cell receptor beta chain under discussion was sequenced for a study of blood T cell repertoires in COVID-19. About the research overall: Both acute and convalescent COVID-19 samples were obtained from the United States, Italy and Spain.

Repertoires were generated with immunoSEQ multiplex PCR, while TCRdb's copy carries only in-frame clones and drops some. The sample includes about 370,000 clones, 80% to 90% seen only once; the top ten take approximately 3%. Seattle participants joined during active infection and were tracked over time. The V gene's germline CDR1 is SGHDT and CDR2 YYEEEE. J was trimmed by 4 bases and V by 0 bases; bases with no gene match: 3. The CDR3 has 15 amino acids. The V and J genes are TRBV5-6 and TRBJ2-7, with 11 bases matching TRBD2. The sequence was collected from a woman aged 25 to 39 with COVID-19, enrolled during active disease. Sequenced: peripheral blood. CDR3 nucleotide sequence: TGTGCCAGCAGCTTGGGACTAGCGGGACGGTACGAGCAGTACGTC. It specifies CASSLGLAGRYEQYV.